Listed below are T cell receptor beta chains from one sample, sequenced in a study of blood T cell repertoires in COVID-19. Some clones are missing from TCRdb's copy, which holds only in-frame ones; the method was immunoSEQ multiplex PCR. This sample carries 400,000 or so clones, less than 95% of them seen once, and the ten largest clones take about 0.6%. Source material: PBMCs or T cells enriched from blood (not recorded which). The receptors were gathered from a young man who had recovered from COVID-19. CDR3s include the opening cysteine and the closing phenylalanine or tryptophan. The D gene is left open where the match is weak. Clone size is not always given. Where it is, it says once, few, many or a class for expanded clones.

j_gene | abundance | v_gene | d_gene | CDR3nt | CDR3aa
TRBJ1-2 | . | TRBV30 | TRBD1 | TGTGCCCGGAGGGGGCTTCTCTATGGCTACACCTTC | CARRGLLYGYTF
TRBJ1-2 | . | TRBV10-3 | . | TGTGCCATCAGTGGGCTCCAGGGCGACGGTGGCTACACCTTC | CAISGLQGDGGYTF
TRBJ1-2 | . | TRBV7-9 | . | TGTGCCAGCAGCTCTGAGGCCAACTATGGCTACACCTTC | CASSSEANYGYTF
TRBJ2-3 | . | TRBV7-9 | . | TGTGCCAGCAGCTTTCCGAGCACAGATACGCAGTATTTT | CASSFPSTDTQYF
TRBJ2-7 | few | TRBV11-2 | . | TGTGCCAGCGGGCGTAGGACAGCGATCTCCTACGAGCAGTACTTC | CASGRRTAISYEQYF
TRBJ2-7 | . | TRBV13 | TRBD1 | TGTGCCAGCAGCTTAGGCCTAAGAGGGGGCTACGGGGAGCAGTACTTC | CASSLGLRGGYGEQYF
TRBJ1-1 | . | TRBV11-1 | TRBD1 | TGTGCCAGCAGCTCCGACAGGGGTGGCACTGAAGCTTTCTTT | CASSSDRGGTEAFF
TRBJ2-7 | . | TRBV6-5 | . | TGTGCCAGCAGTTCCGCAGGGGACCCCACCTACGAGCAGTACTTC | CASSSAGDPTYEQYF
TRBJ2-5 | . | TRBV6-5 | TRBD2 | TGTGCCAGCAGGGGGAACGGGGGGGAGACCCAGTACTTC | CASRGNGGETQYF
TRBJ1-1 | . | TRBV12-3/TRBV12-4 | . | TGTGCCAGCACCCAAAGGGGATCTACTGAAGCTTTCTTT | CASTQRGSTEAFF
TRBJ1-2 | . | TRBV2 | TRBD1 | TGTGCCAGCAAGACAGGGGACTATGGCTACACCTTC | CASKTGDYGYTF
TRBJ1-6 | . | TRBV14 | TRBD1 | TGTGCCAGCAGCCAAGGACTTAAGGGGGCGAGGGTTAATTCACCCCTCCACTTT | CASSQGLKGARVNSPLHF
TRBJ1-1 | . | TRBV7-9 | . | TGTGCCAGCAGCTTAGTTAGTTGGGGCAAAGAGGACACTGAAGCTTTCTTT | CASSLVSWGKEDTEAFF
TRBJ2-6 | . | TRBV7-2 | . | TGTGCCAGCAGCTTGCAGGGGTTTGGGGCCAACGTCCTGACTTTC | CASSLQGFGANVLTF
TRBJ1-5 | . | TRBV19 | TRBD1 | TGTGCCAGTAGCCCCGGGACAGGGGGCCGGGTCAATCAGCCCCAGCATTTT | CASSPGTGGRVNQPQHF
TRBJ1-3 | . | TRBV7-8 | . | TGTGCCAGCGGAACGCCAGGGCCGAACACCATATATTTT | CASGTPGPNTIYF
TRBJ1-2 | few | TRBV5-4 | TRBD1 | TGTGCCAGCAGCTCCCCGACAGGGGGTCGAGACTATGGCTACACCTTC | CASSSPTGGRDYGYTF
TRBJ2-1 | . | TRBV24-1 | TRBD1 | TGTGCCACCAGTGATTCTGTTCGGGACAGGGGGCGTTCTTATGAGCAGTTCTTC | CATSDSVRDRGRSYEQFF
TRBJ1-1 | . | TRBV13 | . | TGTGCCAGCAGCTTAGGCGCCAAACTCGGTGCTTTCTTT | CASSLGAKLGAFF
TRBJ1-1 | once | TRBV11-2 | . | TGTGCCAGCAGCTTACTCAGGGGAACTGAAGCTTTCTTT | CASSLLRGTEAFF
TRBJ2-3 | few | TRBV19 | . | TGTGCCAGTAAGAATGCGGTTTGCCCAGATACGCAGTATTTT | CASKNAVCPDTQYF
TRBJ1-1 | . | TRBV28 | . | TGTGCCAGCAGCCCTACAGGGATTAACACTGAAGCTTTCTTT | CASSPTGINTEAFF
TRBJ1-1 | . | TRBV6-5 | TRBD1 | TGTGCCAGCAGTCAGGGGGTAAGCACTGAAGCTTTCTTT | CASSQGVSTEAFF
TRBJ1-1 | . | TRBV7-3 | . | TGTGCCAGCAGATATACACCGAACACTGAAGCTTTCTTT | CASRYTPNTEAFF
TRBJ1-4 | . | TRBV29-1 | TRBD1 | TGCAGCGGGGGGACAGGTGATGAAAAACTGTTTTTT | CSGGTGDEKLFF
TRBJ1-4 | . | TRBV6-2/TRBV6-3 | TRBD1 | TGTGCCAGCAGCCCCGTACAGGGGTTAAATGAAAAACTGTTTTTT | CASSPVQGLNEKLFF
TRBJ1-6 | . | TRBV5-1 | . | TGCGCCAGCAGCCTAGCGTCCCAGGGACTAAGTTCACCCCTCCACTTT | CASSLASQGLSSPLHF
TRBJ2-7 | . | TRBV10-1 | TRBD1 | TGCGCCAGCAGAGTTGACAGGGTAGGCTACGAGCAGTACTTC | CASRVDRVGYEQYF
TRBJ2-1 | . | TRBV3-1/TRBV3-2 | TRBD2 | TGTGCCAGCAGCCAGGCTAGCGGGAATATTAATGAGCAGTTCTTC | CASSQASGNINEQFF
TRBJ2-7 | once | TRBV10-3 | . | TGTGCCATCAGTTCAGGGGAGTACGAGCAGTACTTC | CAISSGEYEQYF
TRBJ1-6 | . | TRBV11-3 | TRBD1 | TGTGCCAGCAGCTTAGGGGACAGGTCCAATTCACCCCTCCACTTT | CASSLGDRSNSPLHF
TRBJ2-5 | . | TRBV5-1 | TRBD1 | TGCGCCAGCAGCTTTTCAGGGGGACAGGAGACCCAGTACTTC | CASSFSGGQETQYF
TRBJ2-2 | . | TRBV5-4 | TRBD1 | TGTGCCAGCAGCTTTTCGGGGACAGGGGTCGGGGAGCTGTTTTTT | CASSFSGTGVGELFF
TRBJ2-4 | . | TRBV6-5 | TRBD2 | TGTGCCAGCAGAGTCCTAGCGGAGAAAAACATTCAGTACTTC | CASRVLAEKNIQYF
TRBJ2-5 | . | TRBV11-2 | TRBD1 | TGTGCCAGCAGACCCCCGAGACAGGGGTCGGAGACCCAGTACTTC | CASRPPRQGSETQYF
TRBJ2-1 | . | TRBV6-5 | . | TGTGCCAGCAGGCTACCCCCCCGGGGTGAGCAGTTCTTC | CASRLPPRGEQFF
TRBJ2-1 | . | TRBV2 | TRBD2 | TGTGCCAGCACCTTAGCGGGGGGGCCCTACAATGAGCAGTTCTTC | CASTLAGGPYNEQFF
TRBJ2-1 | . | TRBV7-3 | . | TGTGCCAGCAGCTTAAGTCCGGGACTGCTCAATGAGCAGTTCTTC | CASSLSPGLLNEQFF
TRBJ1-4 | . | TRBV6-5 | . | TGTGCCAGCAGAGGGGTGGATGGAGAAAAACTGTTTTTT | CASRGVDGEKLFF
TRBJ2-7 | once | TRBV15 | TRBD2 | TGTGCCACCGAGGGGACTAGCGGCTACGAGCAGTACTTC | CATEGTSGYEQYF
TRBJ1-1 | . | TRBV9 | . | TGTGCCAGCAGCGTACTAGATGTAAACACTGAAGCTTTCTTT | CASSVLDVNTEAFF
TRBJ1-6 | . | TRBV27 | . | TGTGCCAGCACCCCGCGAGGTGAGCGATCCTCACCCCTCCACTTT | CASTPRGERSSPLHF
TRBJ2-2 | . | TRBV19 | . | TGTGCCAGTAGTATCTGGACACCACACACCGGGGAGCTGTTTTTT | CASSIWTPHTGELFF
TRBJ2-3 | . | TRBV4-1 | TRBD2 | TGCGCCAGCAGCCAAGAAGCGGGAGGGCGGGGAGATACGCAGTATTTT | CASSQEAGGRGDTQYF
TRBJ2-5 | . | TRBV11-2 | . | TGTGCCAGCAGCTTAGGGGGGCGAGAGACCCAGTACTTC | CASSLGGRETQYF
TRBJ2-1 | . | TRBV7-2 | TRBD2 | TGTGCCAGCAGCTTCACTAGCGGGAGCGGTGGTGAGCAGTTCTTC | CASSFTSGSGGEQFF
TRBJ2-6 | . | TRBV5-1 | TRBD1 | TGCGCCAGCAGATTGCGGACAGGGGGGACTGGGGCCAACGTCCTGACTTTC | CASRLRTGGTGANVLTF
TRBJ1-5 | . | TRBV18 | TRBD1 | TGTGCCAGCTCCCTTGCGGGGACAGGGATCAATCAGCCCCAGCATTTT | CASSLAGTGINQPQHF
TRBJ1-6 | . | TRBV19 | . | TGTGCCAGTAGTATGAGCGCGGGTACACCCCTCCACTTT | CASSMSAGTPLHF
TRBJ1-3 | . | TRBV3-1/TRBV3-2 | TRBD1 | TGTGCCAGCAGCCTCCAGGGACAGGCCCGCTCTGGAAACACCATATATTTT | CASSLQGQARSGNTIYF
TRBJ1-3 | . | TRBV29-1 | . | TGCAGCGTTGAATTCCGGGGTACTGGAAACACCATATATTTT | CSVEFRGTGNTIYF
TRBJ1-1 | . | TRBV5-5 | . | TGTGCCAGCAGCTTGGGGGGATCAGGGGTATTGATTGAAGCTTTCTTT | CASSLGGSGVLIEAFF
TRBJ2-2 | . | TRBV6-5 | . | TGTGCCAGCAGTAAGACAACTCCGGGGACCGGGGAGCTGTTTTTT | CASSKTTPGTGELFF